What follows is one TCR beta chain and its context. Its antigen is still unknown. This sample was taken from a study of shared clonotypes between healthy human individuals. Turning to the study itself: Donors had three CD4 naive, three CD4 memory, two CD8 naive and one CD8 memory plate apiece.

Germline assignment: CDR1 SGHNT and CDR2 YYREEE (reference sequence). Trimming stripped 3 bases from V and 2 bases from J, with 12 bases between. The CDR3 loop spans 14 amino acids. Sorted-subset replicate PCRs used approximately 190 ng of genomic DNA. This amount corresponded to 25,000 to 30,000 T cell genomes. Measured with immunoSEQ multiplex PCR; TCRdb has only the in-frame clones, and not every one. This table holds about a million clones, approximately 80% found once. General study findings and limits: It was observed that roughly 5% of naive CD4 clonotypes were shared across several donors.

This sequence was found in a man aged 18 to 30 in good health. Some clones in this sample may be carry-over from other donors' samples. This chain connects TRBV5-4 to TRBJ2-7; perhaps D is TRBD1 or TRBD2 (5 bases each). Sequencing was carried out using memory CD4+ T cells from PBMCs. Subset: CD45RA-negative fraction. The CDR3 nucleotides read TGTGCCAGCAGCTCCAGGGAGTCCCCCTACGAGCAGTACTTC. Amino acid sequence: CASSSRESPYEQYF.